The 20 T cell receptor beta chains given below trace back to one sample, sequenced in a study of technical replicates of blood from several donors. Here immunoSEQ multiplex PCR was the method, and the copy in TCRdb shows in-frame clones only, minus some. The table shows tens of thousands of clones, with 90% to 95% occurring only once. Material: T cells isolated from PBMCs. The receptors originated from a human donor in good health.

DNA of the CDR3: TGCAGCGCGGGACAGGTCGGGGGAAACACTGAAGCTTTCTTT. Amino acids: CSAGQVGGNTEAFF. This chain connects TRBV29-1 to TRBJ1-1; 8 positions agree with TRBD1. There are 14 residues in the CDR3. Germline loops: CDR1 SQVTM, CDR2 ANQGSEA. V was pared by 7 bases and J by 2 bases, with 9 bases of the junction left unmatched.

The genes are TRBV6-5 and TRBJ2-7; the D is unclear. Trimming removed 5 bases from V and 3 bases from J, with 14 bases in between. CDR3 length: 14 amino acids. The germline V gene encodes CDR1 MNHEY and CDR2 SVGAGI. CDR3 amino acids: CASSTHMAIYEQYF. The CDR3 bases are TGTGCCAGCAGTACCCATATGGCAATCTACGAGCAGTACTTC.

Only a few counts were recorded for this clone. V and J are TRBV19 and TRBJ1-5, with D maybe TRBD1 (6 bases). Between the trimmed V and J ends, which lost 3 bases and 5 bases, there was a span of 8 bases. This CDR3 comprises 13 residues. The germline gives CDR1 LNHDA, CDR2 SQIVND (reference sequence). CDR3 DNA: TGTGCCAGTAGTATCAGGGGCGATCAGCCCCAGCATTTT. Amino acids: CASSIRGDQPQHF.

The CDR3 DNA sequence: TGCAGCGTTGAAGGGACTAGCGATGGCTTATCCTACAATGAGCAGTTCTTC. Protein: CSVEGTSDGLSYNEQFF. J is TRBJ2-1 and V is TRBV29-1; 9 bases fit TRBD2. This CDR3 comprises 17 residues. The germline CDR1 and CDR2 sequences are SQVTM and ANQGSEA. V lost 1 base, J lost 1 base, and 8 bases stayed unmatched.

V usage is TRBV5-5 and J usage is TRBJ1-5; 7 bases agree with TRBD1. The CDR3 sequence is 14 residues long. Looked up from germline, CDR1 is SGHKS and CDR2 is YYEKEE (reference sequence). V lost 4 bases, J lost 4 bases, and 5 bases stayed unmatched. This CDR3 is CASSQNRGNQPQHF. The CDR3 DNA follows: TGTGCCAGCAGCCAGAACAGGGGTAATCAGCCCCAGCATTTT.

The chain employs TRBV9 and TRBJ2-3; possibly TRBD2 for D (6 bases). Per germline, CDR1 SGDLS and CDR2 YYNGEE. The CDR3 runs to 17 residues. With 1 base removed from V and 2 bases from J, the gap between germline ends came to 17 bases. CDR3: CASSVSLLATITDTQYF. The CDR3 DNA follows: TGTGCCAGCAGCGTAAGCCTTCTAGCGACTATCACAGATACGCAGTATTTT.

This rearrangement joins TRBV28 to TRBJ1-1, with unresolved D. V was shortened by 7 bases and J by 8 bases, with 17 bases between the two germline ends. The CDR3 spans 13 residues. Germline CDR1 MDHEN, CDR2 SYDVKM. CDR3 sequence (DNA): TGTGCCAGCACTTACGATGCGGGTCTGGAAGCTTTCTTT. Encoded protein: CASTYDAGLEAFF.

The chain employs TRBV19 and TRBJ2-4; the D is unclear. This CDR3 has 15 amino acids. Germline assignment: CDR1 LNHDA and CDR2 SQIVND (reference sequence). Deletions cut 1 base from V and 0 bases from J, with 7 bases between. The CDR3 protein is CASSIGYLAKNIQYF. For the CDR3, the DNA is TGTGCCAGTAGTATAGGTTATCTAGCCAAAAACATTCAGTACTTC. The full variable domain, in which reference TRBV19 and TRBJ2-4 provide the parts outside the CDR3, is DGGITQSPKYLFRKEGQNVTLSCEQNLNHDAMYWYRQDPGQGLRLIYYSQIVNDFQKGDIAEGYSVSREKKESFPLTVTSAQKNPTAFYLCASSIGYLAKNIQYFGAGTRLSVL.

CDR3 region: CASSLDSRGIYEQYF. As DNA, the CDR3 is TGTGCCAGCAGCTTAGATAGCAGGGGGATCTACGAGCAGTACTTC. The genes are TRBV7-9 and TRBJ2-7; 7 bases line up with TRBD1. Germline CDR1 SEHNR, CDR2 FQNEAQ (reference sequence). This CDR3 is built from 15 residues. V trimming: 1 base; J trimming: 3 bases; junction bases outside the gene matches: 6.

The V and J genes are TRBV29-1 and TRBJ1-1; maybe TRBD1 (5 bases). Germline V gene lookup returns CDR1 SQVTM and CDR2 ANQGSEA. This CDR3 is 11 amino acids long. V was cut by 3 bases and J by 6 bases, with 8 bases left in between. The CDR3 is CSVEGLAEAFF. CDR3 nucleotides: TGCAGCGTTGAGGGGCTGGCTGAAGCTTTCTTT.

The chain carries TRBV27 and TRBJ2-1; 8 bases agree with TRBD2. The ends lost 0 bases at V and 0 bases at J; junction bases unmatched: 1. Germline V gives CDR1 MNHEY, CDR2 SMNVEV (reference sequence). The CDR3 totals 16 residues. The CDR3: CASSLSGTSSYNEQFF. DNA for the CDR3: TGTGCCAGCAGTTTATCCGGGACTAGCTCCTACAATGAGCAGTTCTTC.

The V and J genes are TRBV6-5 and TRBJ2-5, with D possibly being TRBD1 (6 bases). The germline gives CDR1 MNHEY, CDR2 SVGAGI. The CDR3 loop spans 12 amino acids. Trimming removed 5 bases at V and 9 bases at J, with 13 bases between. The CDR3: CASSPTGQAQYF. The CDR3 DNA sequence: TGTGCCAGCAGTCCGACAGGCCAGGCCCAGTACTTC.

A few counts support this clone. V is TRBV5-1 and J is TRBJ1-4; perhaps TRBD1 as D (6 bases). Germline V gene lookup returns CDR1 SGHRS and CDR2 YFSETQ. The V end was cut by 2 bases, the J end by 4 bases, with 9 bases between. This CDR3 has 14 residues. The CDR3 loop is CASSLGQHNEKLFF. The CDR3 nucleotides are TGCGCCAGCAGCTTAGGACAGCATAATGAAAAACTGTTTTTT.

V gene TRBV18 combines with J gene TRBJ2-5; no clear D gene. V was clipped by 3 bases and J by 2 bases, with 13 bases between them. CDR1 is KGHSH and CDR2 is LQKENI in the germline V gene. The CDR3 sequence is 15 residues long. The CDR3 here is CASSPKPIKQETQYF. DNA of the CDR3: TGTGCCAGCTCACCGAAGCCCATCAAACAAGAGACCCAGTACTTC.

The chain links TRBV6-1 to TRBJ2-5, with 10 bases fitting TRBD1. This CDR3 comprises 18 residues. V shed 3 bases, J shed 1 base, and the junction held 11 bases outside the gene matches. CDR1 MNHNS and CDR2 SASEGT come from the germline V gene. The CDR3 sequence is CASSEGVLGTGVQETQYF. The CDR3 DNA sequence: TGTGCCAGCAGTGAGGGAGTATTGGGGACAGGGGTCCAAGAGACCCAGTACTTC.

This clone has only one observation. This chain uses TRBV11-3 with TRBJ1-1; 8 nucleotides agree with TRBD1. Germline V gene sequence: CDR1 SGHNT, CDR2 YENEEA. The V and J ends lost 4 bases and 1 base, in that order; junction bases with no gene match: 2. CDR3 length equals 14 residues. CDR3 sequence (DNA): TGTGCCAGCAGCTCAGGGGGCGAGAACACTGAAGCTTTCTTT. Protein product: CASSSGGENTEAFF. Complete variable domain (other parts from reference TRBV11-3 and TRBJ1-1): EAGVVQSPRYKIIEKKQPVAFWCNPISGHNTLYWYLQNLGQGPELLIRYENEEAVDDSQLPKDRFSAERLKGVDSTLKIQPAELGDSAVYLCASSSGGENTEAFFGQGTRLTVV.

The chain employs TRBV4-1 and TRBJ2-7, with 15 bases fitting TRBD2. Trimming removed 4 bases from V and 2 bases from J; junction bases left unmatched: 6. CDR3 size: 17 residues. Germline values: CDR1 MGHRA, CDR2 YSYEKL. This CDR3 is CASSPGLAGGQTYEQYF. CDR3 bases: TGCGCCAGCAGCCCTGGACTAGCGGGGGGGCAAACCTACGAGCAGTACTTC.

V usage is TRBV11-3 and J usage is TRBJ1-6; 8 bases line up with TRBD1. CDR1 and CDR2 (germline): SGHNT, YENEEA. The J segment lost 9 bases and the V segment lost 4 bases, leaving 17 bases of the junction unmatched. The CDR3 runs 18 residues. The CDR3 nucleotides are TGTGCCAGCAGCTCACCAGGGGGCGTTTTGGTTCGGGGTTCACCCCTCCACTTT. Residues: CASSSPGGVLVRGSPLHF.

The chain uses TRBV7-8 and TRBJ1-5; 7 bases line up with TRBD1. After removal of 2 bases from V and 9 bases from J, the junction contained 7 bases not matched to a gene. Germline CDR1 and CDR2: SGHVS and FQNEAQ. The CDR3 sequence is 14 residues long. The CDR3 loop is CASSLRTGGGPQHF. Written as DNA, the CDR3 is TGTGCCAGCAGCTTAAGGACAGGTGGAGGGCCCCAGCATTTT.

The V and J genes are TRBV10-2 and TRBJ2-1; 11 bases agree with TRBD2. This CDR3 has 17 amino acids. V gave up 6 bases and J gave up 14 bases; unmatched junction bases: 21. The germline gives CDR1 WSHSY, CDR2 SAAADI. The CDR3 coding sequence is TGCGCCAGCAGCGGCCTAGCGGGGGGCACACCAGTCGTGAGCGAGTTCTTC. It is translated as CASSGLAGGTPVVSEFF.